This passage covers 26 T cell receptor beta chains from one sample sequenced in a study of blood T cell repertoires in COVID-19. Data came from immunoSEQ multiplex PCR; TCRdb stores just in-frame clones and leaves some out. The sample has 95,000 to 100,000 clones; about nine tenths are singletons. Sequencing was done on a sample of peripheral blood. The source of these receptors is a man aged 45-65 years with acute or convalescent COVID-19.

The CDR3 here is CSASTYVGQHGYTF. In DNA, the CDR3 is TGCAGTGCTAGTACTTACGTGGGACAGCATGGCTACACCTTC. The chain combines TRBV20-1 with TRBJ1-2, with TRBD1 identical over 7 bases. CDR1 and CDR2 (germline): DFQATT, SNEGSKA (reference sequence). The J segment lost 6 bases and the V segment lost 3 bases, leaving 10 bases of the junction unmatched. This CDR3 is built from 14 residues.

This sequence joins TRBV19 and TRBJ1-4; possibly TRBD1 for D (6 bases). V gave up 7 bases and J gave up 0 bases, with 15 bases separating them. CDR3 size: 16 residues. The germline V gene encodes CDR1 LNHDA and CDR2 SQIVND (reference sequence). The CDR3 DNA is TGTGCCAGTAACCCCGGGACACATGCAACTAATGAAAAACTGTTTTTT. Translation gives CASNPGTHATNEKLFF.

The chain links TRBV7-3 to TRBJ2-2, with 9 bases identical to TRBD1. This CDR3 has 16 residues. V lost 3 bases and J lost 4; bases outside the gene matches: 6. The germline V gene encodes CDR1 SGHTA and CDR2 FQGTGA. The CDR3 spells CASSFSGQGTTGELFF. The CDR3 DNA reads TGTGCCAGCAGCTTCTCGGGACAGGGAACCACCGGGGAGCTGTTTTTT.

This sequence joins TRBV18 and TRBJ2-5; 7 bases agree with TRBD1. In germline, CDR1 is KGHSH, CDR2 LQKENI. The CDR3 covers 14 residues. V trimming: 4 bases; J trimming: 2 bases; junction bases outside the gene matches: 4. The CDR3: CASSLVRGQETQYF. As DNA, the CDR3 is TGTGCCAGCTCACTCGTCAGGGGGCAAGAGACCCAGTACTTC.

The J gene is TRBJ2-3, the V gene TRBV5-4; TRBD2 matches 8 bases. The CDR3 spans 15 residues. V trimming: 1 base; J trimming: 2 bases; junction bases outside the gene matches: 3. Germline V gene lookup returns CDR1 SGHNT and CDR2 YYREEE (reference sequence). This chain's CDR3 is CASSLTSGDTDTQYF. CDR3 nucleotides: TGTGCCAGCAGCTTGACTAGCGGAGACACAGATACGCAGTATTTT.

CDR3 in DNA: TGTGCCAGCAGTGAAGCAGACTACTATGGCTACACCTTC. This gives the protein CASSEADYYGYTF. The chain uses TRBV6-1 and TRBJ1-2; D not certain. Germline CDR1 and CDR2: MNHNS and SASEGT. The CDR3 runs to 13 residues. Trimming removed 0 bases at V and 3 bases at J, with 5 bases between.

The chain recombines TRBV9 with TRBJ1-6, with TRBD1 matching 8 bases. The CDR3 is made up of 17 amino acids. The junction had 6 bases not matched to a gene; V was cut back by 0 bases and J by 4 bases. From germline, CDR1 is SGDLS and CDR2 YYNGEE. The CDR3 DNA sequence: TGTGCCAGCAGCGTAGGGTCAGGGGGCGAATATAATTCACCCCTCCACTTT. Translating gives CASSVGSGGEYNSPLHF.

The rearrangement links TRBV7-2 to TRBJ1-1; TRBD1 agrees at 11 bases. V shed 4 bases and J 4 bases; nucleotides not matched to a gene: 5. Germline CDR1 and CDR2: SGHTA and FQGNSA. CDR3 length: 15 residues. DNA of the CDR3: TGTGCCAGCAGCTCCTTTGGGACAGGGGGCACTGAAGCTTTCTTT. Translating gives CASSSFGTGGTEAFF.

The chain has TRBV19 and TRBJ2-2; 8 bases fit TRBD2. The CDR3 is 17 residues long. The junction had 11 bases not matched to a gene; V was cut back by 3 bases and J by 5 bases. Germline loops: CDR1 LNHDA, CDR2 SQIVND (reference sequence). The CDR3 DNA is TGTGCCAGTAGTATCTACGGGGGGACTAGACTGACCGGGGAGCTGTTTTTT. It translates to CASSIYGGTRLTGELFF.

The J gene is TRBJ1-1, the V gene TRBV7-9; D is ambiguous. V lost 1 base to trimming and J lost 6 bases, with 6 bases between them. Germline V gene lookup returns CDR1 SEHNR and CDR2 FQNEAQ (reference sequence). The CDR3 loop spans 12 amino acids. The CDR3 loop is CASSLGVAEAFF. Written as DNA, the CDR3 is TGTGCCAGCAGCTTAGGTGTAGCTGAAGCTTTCTTT. The complete variable domain, with remaining parts taken from reference TRBV7-9 and TRBJ1-1, reads DTGVSQNPRHKITKRGQNVTFRCDPISEHNRLYWYRQTLGQGPEFLTYFQNEAQLEKSRLLSDRFSAERPKGSFSTLEIQRTEQGDSAMYLCASSLGVAEAFFGQGTRLTVV.

The DNA for the CDR3 is TGTGCCAGCAGCTTACAACGCGGGGCTATCTACGAGCAGTACTTC. This translates into CASSLQRGAIYEQYF. The chain joins TRBV11-2 to TRBJ2-7; D might be TRBD2 (6 bases). The germline V gene encodes CDR1 SGHAT and CDR2 FQNNGV. This CDR3 has 15 residues. V was pared by 2 bases and J by 3 bases, with 14 bases between.

V gene TRBV24-1 combines with J gene TRBJ2-7; no firm D call. Looked up from germline, CDR1 is KGHDR and CDR2 is SFDVKD. V was cut by 6 bases and J by 3 bases, with 8 bases left in between. The CDR3 is made up of 12 amino acids. This chain's CDR3 is CATSQVRYEQYF. The CDR3 DNA sequence: TGTGCCACCAGTCAGGTACGCTACGAGCAGTACTTC.

This chain connects TRBV5-1 to TRBJ2-5, with no clear D. The germline V gene has CDR1 SGHRS and CDR2 YFSETQ. The CDR3 loop spans 14 amino acids. Trimming took 1 base from V and 1 from J, leaving 8 bases between them. DNA of the CDR3: TGCGCCAGCAGCTTGTTTGTCTCCCAAGAGACCCAGTACTTC. Residues: CASSLFVSQETQYF.

The rearrangement uses TRBV5-1 and TRBJ1-2, with TRBD1 matching over 10 bases. J lost 6 bases, V lost 4 bases, and 9 bases had no gene match. The CDR3 has 15 amino acids. Germline-derived CDR1 and CDR2 are SGHRS and YFSETQ. In nucleotides, the CDR3 is TGCGCCAGCAGCGGGGGACAGGGGCCACCCCATGGCTACACCTTC. Its translation is CASSGGQGPPHGYTF.

This clone occurred a few times. The chain carries TRBV19 and TRBJ1-1; possibly TRBD1 for D (5 bases). Germline V gives CDR1 LNHDA, CDR2 SQIVND (reference sequence). This CDR3 has 14 residues. V was pared by 3 bases and J by 4 bases, with 12 bases between. CDR3 amino acids: CASSMGPGGTEAFF. The CDR3 coding sequence is TGTGCCAGTAGTATGGGACCCGGGGGCACTGAAGCTTTCTTT.

The CDR3 loop is CASSLGLAGGPSNEQFF. The CDR3 DNA reads as TGCGCCAGCAGCTTAGGACTAGCGGGGGGGCCCTCCAATGAGCAGTTCTTC. The J gene is TRBJ2-1, the V gene TRBV5-1; 15 bases line up with TRBD2. V lost 2 bases, J lost 6 bases, and 6 bases stayed unmatched. Germline-derived CDR1 and CDR2 are SGHRS and YFSETQ. The CDR3 spans 17 residues.

The chain recombines TRBV27 with TRBJ2-2, with TRBD2 matching 9 bases. V was clipped by 7 bases and J by 4 bases; unmatched bases: 10. CDR1 and CDR2 (germline): MNHEY, SMNVEV (reference sequence). The CDR3 is 16 amino acids. The CDR3 region is CASMKRGVGSTGELFF. CDR3 DNA: TGTGCCAGCATGAAGCGGGGGGTTGGTAGCACCGGGGAGCTGTTTTTT.

The V gene is TRBV3-1 (or the pseudogene TRBV3-2), the J gene TRBJ1-6; D remains ambiguous. V was shortened by 3 bases and J by 8 bases, with 11 bases between the two germline ends. The CDR3 contains 14 residues. Looked up from germline, CDR1 is LGHDT and CDR2 is YNNKEL (reference sequence). CDR3 loop: CASSQRGSDSPLHF. CDR3 sequence (DNA): TGTGCCAGCAGCCAGCGAGGGTCCGATTCACCCCTCCACTTT.

The gene calls are TRBV7-9 and TRBJ1-2, with D hard to call. The CDR3 spans 13 residues. Trimming pared 1 base from V and 5 bases from J, leaving 8 bases between. Germline V gene data show CDR1 as SEHNR and CDR2 as FQNEAQ (reference sequence). CDR3 protein: CASSLDSSYGYTF. DNA for the CDR3: TGTGCCAGCAGCTTAGATTCGTCTTATGGCTACACCTTC.

This chain connects TRBV4-1 to TRBJ2-1, with D possibly matching TRBD1 (5 bases). The CDR3 is made up of 16 amino acids. Looked up from germline, CDR1 is MGHRA and CDR2 is YSYEKL. V dropped 1 base and J dropped 3 bases, with 13 bases sitting between them. DNA of the CDR3: TGCGCCAGCAGCCAAGGCTCAGGGTTAAGCTACAATGAGCAGTTCTTC. Its translation is CASSQGSGLSYNEQFF.

The chain carries TRBV5-4 and TRBJ2-1; 8 nucleotides match TRBD2. This CDR3 is built from 16 residues. Germline V gives CDR1 SGHNT, CDR2 YYREEE (reference sequence). J was trimmed by 7 bases and V by 4 bases; bases with no gene match: 13. The CDR3 DNA reads as TGTGCCAGCAGCCCCTTTAGCGGGGACCCAAGGAATGAGCAGTTCTTC. This encodes CASSPFSGDPRNEQFF.

The chain has TRBV5-1 and TRBJ1-4, with D possibly TRBD1 on 5 matching bases. In germline, CDR1 is SGHRS, CDR2 YFSETQ. V was pared by 0 bases and J by 8 bases, with 11 bases between. The CDR3 covers 14 residues. CDR3 in DNA: TGCGCCAGCAGCTTGGTGGGGGGAGGCGAAAAACTGTTTTTT. It specifies CASSLVGGGEKLFF.

This sequence joins TRBV11-2 and TRBJ2-1; 8 bases are shared with TRBD1. This CDR3 comprises 16 residues. Germline values: CDR1 SGHAT, CDR2 FQNNGV. V was clipped by 4 bases and J by 3 bases; unmatched bases: 8. CDR3 bases: TGTGCCAGCAGCTCCCGACAGGGGACCTTCTACAATGAGCAGTTCTTC. It codes for CASSSRQGTFYNEQFF.

The gene calls are TRBV7-8 and TRBJ1-3, with D possibly being TRBD1 (5 bases). V dropped 5 bases and J dropped 2 bases, with 10 bases sitting between them. The CDR3 runs 14 residues. The germline gives CDR1 SGHVS, CDR2 FQNEAQ. CDR3 sequence: CASSRDRPGNTIYF. The CDR3, as DNA: TGTGCCAGCAGCCGAGACAGACCTGGAAACACCATATATTTT. Full variable domain (outside the CDR3, taken from reference TRBV7-8 and TRBJ1-3): GAGVSQSPRYKVAKRGQDVALRCDPISGHVSLFWYQQALGQGPEFLTYFQNEAQLDKSGLPSDRFFAERPEGSVSTLKIQRTQQEDSAVYLCASSRDRPGNTIYFGEGSWLTVV.

The chain combines TRBV28 with TRBJ2-7, with TRBD2 as a possible D gene (6 bases). V was clipped by 2 bases and J by 11 bases, with 16 bases between them. Germline values: CDR1 MDHEN, CDR2 SYDVKM. The length of the CDR3 is 13 residues. The CDR3 loop is CASSLTPEEGEYF. CDR3 nucleotides: TGTGCCAGCAGTTTAACCCCGGAGGAGGGCGAGTACTTC.

This chain uses TRBV7-9 with TRBJ1-2; 7 bases are a match to TRBD1. Germline trimming cut 0 bases from V and 6 bases from J; bases unmatched to any gene: 10. CDR1 and CDR2 (germline): SEHNR, FQNEAQ (reference sequence). The length of the CDR3 is 16 residues. The CDR3 nucleotides are TGTGCCAGCAGCTTAGCAGGGGGCGCCGGGTTGGATGGCTACACCTTC. This sequence encodes CASSLAGGAGLDGYTF.